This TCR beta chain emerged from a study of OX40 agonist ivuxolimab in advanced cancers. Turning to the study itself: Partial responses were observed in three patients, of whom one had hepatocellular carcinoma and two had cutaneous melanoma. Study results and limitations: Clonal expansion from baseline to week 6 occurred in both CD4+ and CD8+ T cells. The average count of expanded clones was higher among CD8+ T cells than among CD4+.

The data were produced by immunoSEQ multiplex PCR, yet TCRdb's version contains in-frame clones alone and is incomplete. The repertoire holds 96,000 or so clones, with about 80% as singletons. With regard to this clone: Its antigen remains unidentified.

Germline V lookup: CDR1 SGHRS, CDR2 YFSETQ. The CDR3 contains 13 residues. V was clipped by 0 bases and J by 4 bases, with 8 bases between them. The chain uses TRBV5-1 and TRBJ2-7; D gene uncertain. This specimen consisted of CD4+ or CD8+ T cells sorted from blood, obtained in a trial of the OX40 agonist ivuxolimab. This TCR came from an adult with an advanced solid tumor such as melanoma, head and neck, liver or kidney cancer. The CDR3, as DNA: TGCGCCAGCAGCTTGGAAACCGTATACGAGCAGTACTTC. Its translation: CASSLETVYEQYF.